This T cell receptor (beta chain) was identified during a study of blood T cells in healthy people across ages. The use of a sample-barcoded 5' primer and a J-beta primer mix characterized a second PCR of 7 to 11 cycles. From each sample, at least 2.5 million paired-end reads containing CDR3 were obtained. TCRdb fed the 5' RACE reads into MiXCR, producing one record per CDR3 protein. The sample includes about 1.7 million distinct CDR3 sequences, 25% to 30% seen only once; the top ten take 6.5% to 8.5%. This TCR came from a woman in her twenties or thirties in good health. The sample comprised blood.

CDR3 bases: TGTGCCAGCAGATACAAGGGGGCAGACGACTCTGGAAACACCATATATTTT. Its translation: CASRYKGADDSGNTIYF. The chain combines TRBV7-9 with TRBJ1-3, with 7 bases fitting TRBD1. Germline loops: CDR1 SEHNR, CDR2 FQNEAQ (reference sequence). The trim removed 6 bases at V and 0 bases at J, leaving 11 bases unmatched. The length of the CDR3 is 17 residues.